This T cell receptor (beta chain) emerged from a study of T cells in Graves' hyperthyroidism and ophthalmopathy. This clonotype has only a few counts. TCR beta CDR3 regions were amplified from RNA. HTBI primers drove first-round RT-PCR of the TCR CDR3. In TCRdb, the multiplex PCR reads were re-called with MiXCR into one record per CDR3 protein. The table lists about 360,000 distinct CDR3 sequences, more than 15% of them singletons. The study left out patients who had uncontrolled infection, other autoimmune disease, pregnancy or lactation. The blood specimen was taken at initial hyperthyroidism diagnosis, before any ophthalmopathy symptoms. The CDR3 loop spans 15 amino acids. Germline lookup yields CDR1 SGDLS and CDR2 YYNGEE. The germline V and J ends were trimmed by 0 bases and 0 bases, with 7 bases remaining between them.

The J gene is TRBJ2-1, the V gene TRBV9; D gene uncertain. Sequenced sample: blood. This receptor was taken from a woman under 30 with Graves' hyperthyroidism that later progressed to Graves' ophthalmopathy. The CDR3 DNA is TGTGCCAGCAGCGTAGCTATCAGCTCCTACAATGAGCAGTTCTTC. The encoded protein is CASSVAISSYNEQFF.